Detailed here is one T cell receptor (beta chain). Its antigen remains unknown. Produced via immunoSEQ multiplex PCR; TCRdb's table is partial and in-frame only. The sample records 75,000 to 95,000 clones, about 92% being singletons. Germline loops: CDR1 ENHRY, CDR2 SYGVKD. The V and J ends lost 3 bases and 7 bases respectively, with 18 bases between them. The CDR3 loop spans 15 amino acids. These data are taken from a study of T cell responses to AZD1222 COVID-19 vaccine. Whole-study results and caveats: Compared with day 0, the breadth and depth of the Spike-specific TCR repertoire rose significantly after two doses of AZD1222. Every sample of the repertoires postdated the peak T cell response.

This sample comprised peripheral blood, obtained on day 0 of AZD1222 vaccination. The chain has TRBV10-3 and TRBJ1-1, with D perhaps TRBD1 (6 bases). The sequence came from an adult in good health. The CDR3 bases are TGTGCCATCAGTGATTCGGCCACAGGGACGGGTGAAGCTTTCTTT. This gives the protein CAISDSATGTGEAFF.